The text below deals with one T cell receptor beta chain. Its antigen remains unidentified. FACS sorted CD4+ or CD8+ T cells into CD45RA+ naive and CD45RO+ memory. The CDR3 length is 15 residues. V lost 2 bases, J lost 4 bases, and 14 bases lay in between. The germline V gene encodes CDR1 ENHRY and CDR2 SYGVKD. This entry comes from a study of regulatory dendritic cells for organ transplantation. TCRdb's copy holds only in-frame clones and misses some; the assay was immunoSEQ multiplex PCR. The sample has around 5,000 clones, roughly 61% seen once. Overall study results and limits: Mature dendritic cells appeared to drive more memory CD8+ clonal expansion than regulatory ones.

This receptor was obtained from a human donor in good health. The V and J genes are TRBV10-3 and TRBJ1-2, with a possible D match to TRBD1 (5 bases). Material for sequencing was memory CD8+ T cells from blood. Subset given: CD45RO+ memory T cells. For the CDR3, the DNA is TGTGCCATCAGTGAGGCCGGGCTTCAGGGCTATGGCTACACCTTC. This translates into CAISEAGLQGYGYTF.